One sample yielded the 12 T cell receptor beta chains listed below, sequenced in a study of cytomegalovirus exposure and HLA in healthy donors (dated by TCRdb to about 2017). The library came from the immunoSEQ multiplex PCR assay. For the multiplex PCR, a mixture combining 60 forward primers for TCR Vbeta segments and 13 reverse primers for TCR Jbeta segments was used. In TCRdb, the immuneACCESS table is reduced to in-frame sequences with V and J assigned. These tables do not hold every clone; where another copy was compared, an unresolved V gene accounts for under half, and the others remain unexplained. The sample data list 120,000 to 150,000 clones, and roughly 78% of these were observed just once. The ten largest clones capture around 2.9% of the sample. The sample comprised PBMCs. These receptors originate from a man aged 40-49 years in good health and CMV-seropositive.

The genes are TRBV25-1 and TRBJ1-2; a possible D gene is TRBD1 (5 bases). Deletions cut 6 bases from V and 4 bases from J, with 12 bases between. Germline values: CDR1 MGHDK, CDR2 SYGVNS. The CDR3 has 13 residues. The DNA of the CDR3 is TGTGCCAGCAGCCCCGGGGGGTCCTATGGCTACACCTTC. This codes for CASSPGGSYGYTF.

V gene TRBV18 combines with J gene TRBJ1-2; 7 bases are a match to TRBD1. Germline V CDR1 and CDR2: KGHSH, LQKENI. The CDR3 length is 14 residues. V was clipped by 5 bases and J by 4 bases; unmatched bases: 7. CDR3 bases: TGTGCCAGCTCAAGAACAGGGGACGGCTATGGCTACACCTTC. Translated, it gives CASSRTGDGYGYTF.

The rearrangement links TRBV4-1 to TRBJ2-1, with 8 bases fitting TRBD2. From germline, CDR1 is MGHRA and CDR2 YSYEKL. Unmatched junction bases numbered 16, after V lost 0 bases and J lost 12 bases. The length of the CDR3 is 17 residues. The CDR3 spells CASSQDFWTSNNGGQFF. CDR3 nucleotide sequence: TGCGCCAGCAGCCAAGATTTTTGGACTAGCAATAATGGGGGGCAGTTCTTC.

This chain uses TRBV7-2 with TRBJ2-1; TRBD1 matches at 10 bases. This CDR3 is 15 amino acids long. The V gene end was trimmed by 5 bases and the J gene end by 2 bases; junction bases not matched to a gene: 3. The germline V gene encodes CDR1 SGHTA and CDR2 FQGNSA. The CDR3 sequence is CASSMTGGTYNEQFF. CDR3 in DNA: TGTGCCAGCAGCATGACAGGGGGCACCTACAATGAGCAGTTCTTC.

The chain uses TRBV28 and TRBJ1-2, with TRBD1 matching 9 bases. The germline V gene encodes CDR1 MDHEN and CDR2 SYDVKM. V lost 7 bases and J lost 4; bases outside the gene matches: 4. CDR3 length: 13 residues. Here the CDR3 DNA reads TGTGCCAGCACAGGACAGGGGTCCTATGGCTACACCTTC. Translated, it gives CASTGQGSYGYTF.

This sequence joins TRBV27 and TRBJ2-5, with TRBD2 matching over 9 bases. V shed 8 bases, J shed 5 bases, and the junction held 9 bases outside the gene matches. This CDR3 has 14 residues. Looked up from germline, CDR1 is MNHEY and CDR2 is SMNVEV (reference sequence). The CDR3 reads CASSRAGGGETQYF. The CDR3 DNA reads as TGTGCCAGCTCCCGAGCGGGAGGTGGGGAGACCCAGTACTTC.

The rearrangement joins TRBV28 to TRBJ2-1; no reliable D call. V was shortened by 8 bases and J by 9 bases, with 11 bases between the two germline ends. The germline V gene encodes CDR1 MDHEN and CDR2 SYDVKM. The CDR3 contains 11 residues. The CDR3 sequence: CASEFRSEQFF. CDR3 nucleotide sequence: TGTGCCAGCGAATTTAGGAGTGAGCAGTTCTTC.

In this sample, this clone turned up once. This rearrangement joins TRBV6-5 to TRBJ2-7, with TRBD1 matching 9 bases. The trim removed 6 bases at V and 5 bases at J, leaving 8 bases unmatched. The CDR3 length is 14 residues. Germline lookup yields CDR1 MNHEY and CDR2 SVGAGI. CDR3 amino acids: CASSKDRGGDEQYF. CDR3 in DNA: TGTGCCAGCAGCAAGGACAGGGGAGGAGACGAGCAGTACTTC.

As DNA, the CDR3 is TGTGCCAGCACCCGGACAGGGGATACGCAGTATTTT. Translating gives CASTRTGDTQYF. The chain has TRBV27 and TRBJ2-3; TRBD1 aligns across 8 bases. The CDR3 covers 12 residues. Germline V gene sequence: CDR1 MNHEY, CDR2 SMNVEV (reference sequence). Trimming at V came to 7 bases and at J to 6 bases, leaving 3 bases not matched to a gene.

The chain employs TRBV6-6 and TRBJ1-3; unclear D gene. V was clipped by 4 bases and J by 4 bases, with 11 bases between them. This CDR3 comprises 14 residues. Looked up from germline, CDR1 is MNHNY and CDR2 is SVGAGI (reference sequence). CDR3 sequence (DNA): TGTGCCAGCAGTTCACAAGGAGGGGGAAACACCATATATTTT. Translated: CASSSQGGGNTIYF.

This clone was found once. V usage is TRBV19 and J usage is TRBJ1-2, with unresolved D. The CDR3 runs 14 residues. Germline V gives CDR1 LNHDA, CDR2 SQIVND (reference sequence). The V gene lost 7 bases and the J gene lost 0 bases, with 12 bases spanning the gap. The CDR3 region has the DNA TGTGCCAGTAAGGAGTCCAGATCTAACTATGGCTACACCTTC. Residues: CASKESRSNYGYTF.

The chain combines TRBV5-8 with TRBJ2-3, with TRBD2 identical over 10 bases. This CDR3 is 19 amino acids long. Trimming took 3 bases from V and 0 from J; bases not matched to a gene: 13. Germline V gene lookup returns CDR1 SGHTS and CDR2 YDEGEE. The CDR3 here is CASSSNWASGRWSTDTQYF. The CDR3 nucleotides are TGTGCCAGCAGCTCGAACTGGGCTAGCGGGAGATGGAGCACAGATACGCAGTATTTT.